This T cell receptor (beta chain) emerged from a study of identical twins. This clonotype showed up just a few times. Via MiXCR, TCRdb re-called the 5' RACE reads, giving one row per CDR3 protein. Of about 520,000 distinct CDR3 sequences listed, less than 25% were seen once; the top ten hold around 0.9%. The same sample was also used in a study of T cells expressing NK-cell markers. That publication notes: A range of about 1.0-8% of CD8+ T cells consisted of dominant NKG2C+ clonotypes in more than five donors.

The sequenced sample was CD4+ T cells sorted from blood. The TCR originated in a woman aged 18-29 years in good health.

CDR3 sequence reads: CSAPVGSGTYEQYF. CDR3 nucleotides: TGCAGTGCCCCCGTTGGTAGCGGTACCTACGAGCAGTACTTC. The gene calls are TRBV20-1 and TRBJ2-7; weak D call: TRBD2 (6 bases). Germline V CDR1 and CDR2: DFQATT, SNEGSKA (reference sequence). The CDR3 runs 14 residues. The V end was cut by 6 bases, the J end by 2 bases, with 17 bases between.